This TCR beta chain was identified in a study of blood T cell repertoires in COVID-19. The data were produced by immunoSEQ multiplex PCR, yet TCRdb's version contains in-frame clones alone and is incomplete. The data show fewer than 250,000 clones, about 88% seen once. To note about this clone: The junction departs from germline at one end; a sequencing error may be responsible.

The CDR3 is 13 amino acids. Germline CDR1 MNHEY, CDR2 SMNVEV (reference sequence). The TCR sequence derives from a woman aged 40 to 50 with acute or convalescent COVID-19. V gene TRBV27 combines with J gene TRBJ1-1, with D unclear. The sequenced sample consisted of peripheral blood. The CDR3 DNA reads TGTGCCAGCAGTCTATCGGTGAGCACTGAAGCTTTCTTT. Encoded protein: CASSLSVSTEAFF.